This T cell receptor beta chain was profiled in a study of early T cells in non-severe SARS-CoV-2 infection. This clonotype was seen ten or more times. The CDR3 sequence is 13 residues long. The V end was cut by 0 bases, the J end by 5 bases, with 5 bases between. Germline-derived CDR1 and CDR2 are SGHTA and FQGNSA. TCRdb called the 5' RACE reads again in MiXCR, with one record for every CDR3 protein. Here the sample spans about 68,000 distinct CDR3 sequences, less than 15% being singletons. The chain combines TRBV7-2 with TRBJ2-1, with a possible D match to TRBD1 (5 bases). The sequenced material came from whole blood. The sequence came from an adult who was a healthcare worker with PCR-confirmed SARS-CoV-2 infection or an uninfected control (not recorded which). CDR3 DNA sequence: TGTGCCAGCAGCTTAGCCAGGGACAATGAGCAGTTCTTC. It specifies CASSLARDNEQFF.